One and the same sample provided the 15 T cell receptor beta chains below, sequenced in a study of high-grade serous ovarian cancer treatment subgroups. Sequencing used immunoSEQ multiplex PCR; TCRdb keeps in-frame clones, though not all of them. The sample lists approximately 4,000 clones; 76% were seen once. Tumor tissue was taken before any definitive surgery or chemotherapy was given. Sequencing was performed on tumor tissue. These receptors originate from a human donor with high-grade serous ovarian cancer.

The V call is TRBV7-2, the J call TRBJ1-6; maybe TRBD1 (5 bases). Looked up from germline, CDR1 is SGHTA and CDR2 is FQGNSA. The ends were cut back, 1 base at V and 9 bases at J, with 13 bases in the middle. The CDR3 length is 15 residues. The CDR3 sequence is CASSLDWGLTSPLHF. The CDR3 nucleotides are TGTGCCAGCAGCTTAGATTGGGGACTCACTTCACCCCTCCACTTT.

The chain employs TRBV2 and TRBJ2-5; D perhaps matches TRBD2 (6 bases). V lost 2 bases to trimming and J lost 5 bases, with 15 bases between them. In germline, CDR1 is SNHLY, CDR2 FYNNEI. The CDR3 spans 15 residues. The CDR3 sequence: CASSERGLTGETQYF. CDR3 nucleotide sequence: TGTGCCAGCAGTGAAAGGGGACTCACTGGTGAGACCCAGTACTTC.

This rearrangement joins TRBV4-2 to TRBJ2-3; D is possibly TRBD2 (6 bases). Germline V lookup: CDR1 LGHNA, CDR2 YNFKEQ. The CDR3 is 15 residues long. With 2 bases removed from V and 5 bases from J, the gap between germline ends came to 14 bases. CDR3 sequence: CASSQITGVGDTQYF. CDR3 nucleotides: TGTGCCAGCAGCCAAATCACGGGGGTGGGAGATACGCAGTATTTT.

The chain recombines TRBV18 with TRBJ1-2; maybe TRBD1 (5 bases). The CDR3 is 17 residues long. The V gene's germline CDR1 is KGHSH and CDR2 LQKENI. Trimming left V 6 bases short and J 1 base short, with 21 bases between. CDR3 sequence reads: CASSQNRDSAFNYGYTF. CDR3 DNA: TGTGCCAGCTCCCAAAACCGGGACTCCGCTTTTAACTATGGCTACACCTTC. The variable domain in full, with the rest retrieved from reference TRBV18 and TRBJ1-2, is NAGVMQNPRHLVRRRGQEARLRCSPMKGHSHVYWYRQLPEEGLKFMVYLQKENIIDESGMPKERFSAEFPKEGPSILRIQQVVRGDSAAYFCASSQNRDSAFNYGYTFGSGTRLTVV.

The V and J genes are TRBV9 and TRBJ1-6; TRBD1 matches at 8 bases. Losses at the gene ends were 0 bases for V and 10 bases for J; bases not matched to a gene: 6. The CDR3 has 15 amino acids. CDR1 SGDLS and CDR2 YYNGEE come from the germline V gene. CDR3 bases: TGTGCCAGCAGCGTAGAAGACAGGGGTGGATCACCCCTCCACTTT. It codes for CASSVEDRGGSPLHF.

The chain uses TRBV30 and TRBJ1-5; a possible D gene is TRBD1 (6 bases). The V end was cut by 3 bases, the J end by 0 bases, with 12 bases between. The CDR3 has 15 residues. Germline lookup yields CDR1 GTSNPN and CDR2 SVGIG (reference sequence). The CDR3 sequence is CAWSPGHNSNQPQHF. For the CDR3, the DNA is TGTGCCTGGAGCCCGGGACACAATAGCAATCAGCCCCAGCATTTT.

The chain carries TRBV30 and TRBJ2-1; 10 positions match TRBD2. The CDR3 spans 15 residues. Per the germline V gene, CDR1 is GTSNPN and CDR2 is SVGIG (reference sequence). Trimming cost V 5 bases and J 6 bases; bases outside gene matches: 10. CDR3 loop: CAWSLGLAVFNEQFF. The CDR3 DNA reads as TGTGCCTGGTCCCTCGGACTAGCGGTCTTCAATGAGCAGTTCTTC.

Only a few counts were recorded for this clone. DNA for the CDR3: TGTGCCAGCAGCTTTGCCCAGAACACTGAAGCTTTCTTT. Translation: CASSFAQNTEAFF. This chain links TRBV5-4 with TRBJ1-1; D gene unclear. Germline V gene data show CDR1 as SGHNT and CDR2 as YYREEE (reference sequence). The CDR3 contains 13 residues. V was cut by 2 bases and J by 1 base, with 6 bases left in between.

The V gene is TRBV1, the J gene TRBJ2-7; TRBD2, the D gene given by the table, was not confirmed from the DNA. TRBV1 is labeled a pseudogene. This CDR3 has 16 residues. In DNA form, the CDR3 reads TGCACCAGCAGCCAAGACCGAGGACTAGCCACCTACGAGCAGTACTTC. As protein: CTSSQDRGLATYEQYF.

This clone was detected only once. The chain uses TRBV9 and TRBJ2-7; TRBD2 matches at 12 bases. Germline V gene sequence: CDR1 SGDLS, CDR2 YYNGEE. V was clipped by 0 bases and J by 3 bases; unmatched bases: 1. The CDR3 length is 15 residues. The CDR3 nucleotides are TGTGCCAGCAGCGTAGGACTAGCGGGAGACTACGAGCAGTACTTC. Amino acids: CASSVGLAGDYEQYF. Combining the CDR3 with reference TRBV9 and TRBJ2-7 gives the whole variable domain DSGVTQTPKHLITATGQRVTLRCSPRSGDLSVYWYQQSLDQGLQFLIQYYNGEERAKGNILERFSAQQFPDLHSELNLSSLELGDSALYFCASSVGLAGDYEQYFGPGTRLTVT.

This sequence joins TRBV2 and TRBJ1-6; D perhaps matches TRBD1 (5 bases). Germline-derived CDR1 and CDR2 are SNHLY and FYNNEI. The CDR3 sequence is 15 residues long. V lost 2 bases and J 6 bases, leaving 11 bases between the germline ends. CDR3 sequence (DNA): TGTGCCAGCAGTGAATTAGGGGCCCCTAATTCACCCCTCCACTTT. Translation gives CASSELGAPNSPLHF.

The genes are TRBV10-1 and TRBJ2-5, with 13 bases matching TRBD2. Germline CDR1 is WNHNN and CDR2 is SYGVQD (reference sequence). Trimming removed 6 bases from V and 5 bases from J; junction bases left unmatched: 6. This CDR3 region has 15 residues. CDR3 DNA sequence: TGCGCCAGCAGGAGACTAGCGGGAGGCTTGGAGACCCAGTACTTC. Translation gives CASRRLAGGLETQYF.

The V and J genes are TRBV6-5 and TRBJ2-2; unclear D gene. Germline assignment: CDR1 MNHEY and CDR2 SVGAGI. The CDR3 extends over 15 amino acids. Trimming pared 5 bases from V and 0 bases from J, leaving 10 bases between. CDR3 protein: CASSGSRPNTGELFF. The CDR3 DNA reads TGTGCCAGCAGTGGTAGCAGACCGAACACCGGGGAGCTGTTTTTT.

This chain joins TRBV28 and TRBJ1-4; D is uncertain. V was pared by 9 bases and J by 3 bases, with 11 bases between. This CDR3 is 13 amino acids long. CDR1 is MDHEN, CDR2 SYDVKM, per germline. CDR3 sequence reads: CASSPGSNEKLFF. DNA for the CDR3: TGTGCCAGTTCGCCGGGCTCTAATGAAAAACTGTTTTTT.

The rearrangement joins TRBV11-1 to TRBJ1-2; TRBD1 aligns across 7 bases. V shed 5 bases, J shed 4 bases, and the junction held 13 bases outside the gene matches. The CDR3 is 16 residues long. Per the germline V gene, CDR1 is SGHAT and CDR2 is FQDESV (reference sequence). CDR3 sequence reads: CASSRLPGQSVYGYTF. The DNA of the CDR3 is TGTGCCAGCAGCCGTTTGCCGGGACAGAGTGTCTATGGCTACACCTTC.